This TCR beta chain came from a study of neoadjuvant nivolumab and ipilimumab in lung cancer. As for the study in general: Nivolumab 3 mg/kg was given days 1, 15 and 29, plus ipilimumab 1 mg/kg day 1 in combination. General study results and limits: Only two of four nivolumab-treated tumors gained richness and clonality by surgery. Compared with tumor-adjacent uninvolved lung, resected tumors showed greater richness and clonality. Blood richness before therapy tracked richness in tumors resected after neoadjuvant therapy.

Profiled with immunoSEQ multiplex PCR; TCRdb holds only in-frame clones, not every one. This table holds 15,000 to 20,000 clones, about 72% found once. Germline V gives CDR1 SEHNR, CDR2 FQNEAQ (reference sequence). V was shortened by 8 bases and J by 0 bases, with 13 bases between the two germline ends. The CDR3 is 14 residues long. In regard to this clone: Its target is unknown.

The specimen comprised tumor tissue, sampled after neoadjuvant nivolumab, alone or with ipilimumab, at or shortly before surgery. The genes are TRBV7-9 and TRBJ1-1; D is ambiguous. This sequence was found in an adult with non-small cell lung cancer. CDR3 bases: TGTGCCAGCCCGTCCGGCGAAATGAACACTGAAGCTTTCTTT. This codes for CASPSGEMNTEAFF.